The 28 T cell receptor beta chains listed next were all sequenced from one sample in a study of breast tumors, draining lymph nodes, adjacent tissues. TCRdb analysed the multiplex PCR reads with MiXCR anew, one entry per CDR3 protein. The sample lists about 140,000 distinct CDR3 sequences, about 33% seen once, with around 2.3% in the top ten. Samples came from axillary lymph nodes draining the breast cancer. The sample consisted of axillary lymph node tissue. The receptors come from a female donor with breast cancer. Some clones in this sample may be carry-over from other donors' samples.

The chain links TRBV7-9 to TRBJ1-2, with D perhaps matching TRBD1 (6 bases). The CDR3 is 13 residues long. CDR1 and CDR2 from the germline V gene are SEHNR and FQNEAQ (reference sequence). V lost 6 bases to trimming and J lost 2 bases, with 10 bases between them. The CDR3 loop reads CASSGDNNYGYTF. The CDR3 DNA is TGTGCCAGCAGTGGGGACAACAACTATGGCTACACCTTC.

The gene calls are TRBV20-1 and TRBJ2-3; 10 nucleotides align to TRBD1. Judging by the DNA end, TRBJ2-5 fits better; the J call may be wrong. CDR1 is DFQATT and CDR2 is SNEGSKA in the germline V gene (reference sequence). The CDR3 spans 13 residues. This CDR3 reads CSARTGGFGTQYF. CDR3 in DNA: TGCAGTGCTCGGACAGGGGGATTTGGGACCCAGTACTTC.

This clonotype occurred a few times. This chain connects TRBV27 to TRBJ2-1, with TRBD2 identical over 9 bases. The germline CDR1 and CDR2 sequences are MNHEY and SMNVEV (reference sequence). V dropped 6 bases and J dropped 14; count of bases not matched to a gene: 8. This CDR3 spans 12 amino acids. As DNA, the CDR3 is TGTGCCAGCAGCCGGCGGGGGGGAGGTGAGTTCTTC. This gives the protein CASSRRGGGEFF.

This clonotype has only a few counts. In DNA, the CDR3 is TGTGCCAGCACCGCGGGGGTCGGGGGGGATCAGCCCCAGCATTTT. Protein product: CASTAGVGGDQPQHF. V and J are TRBV27 and TRBJ1-5; a weak D match, TRBD1 (5 bases). V lost 7 bases to trimming and J lost 5 bases, with 18 bases between them. Germline V gene data show CDR1 as MNHEY and CDR2 as SMNVEV (reference sequence). The CDR3 totals 15 residues.

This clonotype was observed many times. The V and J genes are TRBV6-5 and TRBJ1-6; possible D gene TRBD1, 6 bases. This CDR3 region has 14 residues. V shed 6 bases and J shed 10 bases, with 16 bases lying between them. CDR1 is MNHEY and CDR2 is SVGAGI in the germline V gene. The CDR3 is CASSPPGVASPLHF. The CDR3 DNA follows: TGTGCCAGCAGCCCCCCAGGGGTTGCCTCACCCCTCCACTTT.

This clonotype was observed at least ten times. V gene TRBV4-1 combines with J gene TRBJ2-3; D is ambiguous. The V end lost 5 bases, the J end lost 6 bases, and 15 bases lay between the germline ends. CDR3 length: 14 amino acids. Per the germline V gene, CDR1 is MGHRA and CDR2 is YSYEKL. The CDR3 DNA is TGCGCCAGCAGCGCCGGGCCCCCGAGGGATACGCAGTATTTT. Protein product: CASSAGPPRDTQYF.

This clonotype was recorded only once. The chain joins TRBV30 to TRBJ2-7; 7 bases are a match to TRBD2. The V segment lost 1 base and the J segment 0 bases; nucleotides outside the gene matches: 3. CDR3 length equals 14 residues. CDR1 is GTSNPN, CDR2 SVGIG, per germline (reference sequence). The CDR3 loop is CAWSEGGPSYEQYF. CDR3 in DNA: TGTGCCTGGAGTGAGGGAGGGCCCTCCTACGAGCAGTACTTC.

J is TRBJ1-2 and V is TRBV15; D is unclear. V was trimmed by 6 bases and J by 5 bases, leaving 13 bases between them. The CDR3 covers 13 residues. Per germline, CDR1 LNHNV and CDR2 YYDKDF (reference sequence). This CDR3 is CATRAPLGYGYTF. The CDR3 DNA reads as TGTGCCACCAGAGCCCCCTTAGGGTATGGCTACACCTTC.

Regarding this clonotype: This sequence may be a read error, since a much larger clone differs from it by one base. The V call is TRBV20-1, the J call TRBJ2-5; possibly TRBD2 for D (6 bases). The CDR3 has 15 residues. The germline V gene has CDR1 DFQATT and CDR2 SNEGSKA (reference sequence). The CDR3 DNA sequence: TGCCGTGCTTACACCTCCCTGGGGGGTGCAGAGACCCAGTACTTC. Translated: CRAYTSLGGAETQYF.

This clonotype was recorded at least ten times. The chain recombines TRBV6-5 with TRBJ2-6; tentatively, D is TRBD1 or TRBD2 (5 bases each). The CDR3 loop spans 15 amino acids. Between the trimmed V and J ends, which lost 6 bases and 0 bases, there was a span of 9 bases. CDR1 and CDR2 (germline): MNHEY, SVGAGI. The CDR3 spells CASRGRRSGANVLTF. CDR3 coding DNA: TGTGCCAGCAGGGGACGGCGCTCTGGGGCCAACGTCCTGACTTTC.

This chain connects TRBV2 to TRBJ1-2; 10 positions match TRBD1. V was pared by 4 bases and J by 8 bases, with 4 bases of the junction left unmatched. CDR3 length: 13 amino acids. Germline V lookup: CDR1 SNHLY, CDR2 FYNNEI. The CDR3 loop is CASSGQGAFGYTF. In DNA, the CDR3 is TGTGCCAGCAGTGGACAGGGGGCGTTCGGCTACACCTTC.

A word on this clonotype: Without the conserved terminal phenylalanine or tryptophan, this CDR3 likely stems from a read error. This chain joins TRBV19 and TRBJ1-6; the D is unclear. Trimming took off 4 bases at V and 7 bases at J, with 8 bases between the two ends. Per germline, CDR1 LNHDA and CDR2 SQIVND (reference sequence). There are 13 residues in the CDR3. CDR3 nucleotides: TGTGCCAGTAGTACAGTGGACAATTCACCCCTCCACTCT. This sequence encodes CASSTVDNSPLHS.

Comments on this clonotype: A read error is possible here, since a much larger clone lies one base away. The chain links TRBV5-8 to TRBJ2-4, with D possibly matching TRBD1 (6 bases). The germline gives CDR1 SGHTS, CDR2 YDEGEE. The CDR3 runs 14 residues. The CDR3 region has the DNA TGTGCCGGCAGCTTGCAACAGGGAAGAAACATTCAGTACTTC. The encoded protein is CAGSLQQGRNIQYF.

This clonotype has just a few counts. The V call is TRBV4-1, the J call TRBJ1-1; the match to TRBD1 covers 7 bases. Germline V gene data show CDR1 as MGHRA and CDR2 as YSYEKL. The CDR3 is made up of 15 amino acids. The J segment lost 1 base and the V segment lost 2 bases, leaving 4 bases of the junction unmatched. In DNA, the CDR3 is TGCGCCAGCAGCCAACAGGGACAGCCGAACACTGAAGCTTTCTTT. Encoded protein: CASSQQGQPNTEAFF.

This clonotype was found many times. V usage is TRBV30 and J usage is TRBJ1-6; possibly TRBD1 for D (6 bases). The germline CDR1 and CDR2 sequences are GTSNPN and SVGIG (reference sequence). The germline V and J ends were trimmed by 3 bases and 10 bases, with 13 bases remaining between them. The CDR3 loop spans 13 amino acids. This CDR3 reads CAWRTQGNSPLHF. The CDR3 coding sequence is TGTGCCTGGAGGACACAGGGTAACTCACCCCTCCACTTT.

CDR3 DNA: TGTGCCAGTAATGACGGGGGAGAGACCCAGTACTTC. Amino acids: CASNDGGETQYF. The chain joins TRBV19 to TRBJ2-5; D is possibly TRBD2 (6 bases). Germline V gives CDR1 LNHDA, CDR2 SQIVND (reference sequence). The CDR3 has 12 residues. Trimming removed 7 bases at V and 4 bases at J, with 10 bases between. The full variable domain, its missing parts supplied by reference TRBV19 and TRBJ2-5, is DGGITQSPKYLFRKEGQNVTLSCEQNLNHDAMYWYRQDPGQGLRLIYYSQIVNDFQKGDIAEGYSVSREKKESFPLTVTSAQKNPTAFYLCASNDGGETQYFGPGTRLLVL.

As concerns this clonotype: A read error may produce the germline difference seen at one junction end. In DNA, the CDR3 is TGTGCCAGCCAGCCCCCTGGGGGCACGAACCATGGCTACCCCTTC. This sequence encodes CASQPPGGTNHGYPF. The rearrangement links TRBV7-3 to TRBJ1-2, with D perhaps matching TRBD1 (6 bases). Germline values: CDR1 SGHTA, CDR2 FQGTGA. The CDR3 contains 15 residues.

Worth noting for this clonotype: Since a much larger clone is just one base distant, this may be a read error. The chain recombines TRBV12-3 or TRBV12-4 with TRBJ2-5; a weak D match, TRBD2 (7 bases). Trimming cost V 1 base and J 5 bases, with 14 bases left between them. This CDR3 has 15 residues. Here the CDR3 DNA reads TGTGCCAGCAGTTTAGAGGGACGGGGGGCTGAGACCCAGTACTTC. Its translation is CASSLEGRGAETQYF.

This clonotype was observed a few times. CDR3 loop: CATLLGGTGRNIQYF. The CDR3 nucleotides are TGTGCCACACTATTAGGCGGGACAGGGAGAAACATTCAGTACTTC. This chain uses TRBV6-1 with TRBJ2-4; TRBD1 matches at 9 bases. CDR3 length: 15 residues. V trimming: 10 bases; J trimming: 6 bases; junction bases outside the gene matches: 13. CDR1 and CDR2 from the germline V gene are MNHNS and SASEGT.

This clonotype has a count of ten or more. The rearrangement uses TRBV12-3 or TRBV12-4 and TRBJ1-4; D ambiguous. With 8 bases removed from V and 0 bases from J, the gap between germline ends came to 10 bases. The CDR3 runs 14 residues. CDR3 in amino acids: CASRYSATNEKLFF. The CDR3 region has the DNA TGTGCCAGCCGTTATAGCGCAACTAATGAAAAACTGTTTTTT.

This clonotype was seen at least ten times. In DNA, the CDR3 is TGTGCCAGTAGTATCACGGTGGGGGTCAATGAGCAGTTCTTC. It encodes CASSITVGVNEQFF. The chain couples TRBV19 to TRBJ2-1, with D perhaps given as TRBD1 or TRBD2 (5 bases each). This CDR3 has 14 residues. The ends were cut back, 3 bases at V and 6 bases at J, with 12 bases in the middle. Germline lookup yields CDR1 LNHDA and CDR2 SQIVND (reference sequence).

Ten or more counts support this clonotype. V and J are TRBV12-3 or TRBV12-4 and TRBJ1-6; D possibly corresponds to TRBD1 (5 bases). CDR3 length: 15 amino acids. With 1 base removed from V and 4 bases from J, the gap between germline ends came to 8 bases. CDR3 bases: TGTGCCAGCAGTTTAGTTGGACAATATAATTCACCCCTCCACTTT. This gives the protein CASSLVGQYNSPLHF.

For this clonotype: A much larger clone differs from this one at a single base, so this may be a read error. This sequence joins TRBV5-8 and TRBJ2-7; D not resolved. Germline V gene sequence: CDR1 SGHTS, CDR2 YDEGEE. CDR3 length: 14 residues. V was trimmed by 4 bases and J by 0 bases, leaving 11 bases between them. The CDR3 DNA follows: TGTGCCAGCAGCCCGGGTAGGGCCTCCTACGAGCAGTACTTC. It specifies CASSPGRASYEQYF.

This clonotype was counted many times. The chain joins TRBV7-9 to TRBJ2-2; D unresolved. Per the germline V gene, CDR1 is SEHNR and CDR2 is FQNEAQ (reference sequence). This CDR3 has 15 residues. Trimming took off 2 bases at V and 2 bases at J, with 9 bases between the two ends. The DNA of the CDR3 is TGTGCCAGCAGCTTAAAACAGATAAACACCGGGGAGCTGTTTTTT. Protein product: CASSLKQINTGELFF. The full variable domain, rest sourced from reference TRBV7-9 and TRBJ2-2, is DTGVSQNPRHKITKRGQNVTFRCDPISEHNRLYWYRQTLGQGPEFLTYFQNEAQLEKSRLLSDRFSAERPKGSFSTLEIQRTEQGDSAMYLCASSLKQINTGELFFGEGSRLTVL.

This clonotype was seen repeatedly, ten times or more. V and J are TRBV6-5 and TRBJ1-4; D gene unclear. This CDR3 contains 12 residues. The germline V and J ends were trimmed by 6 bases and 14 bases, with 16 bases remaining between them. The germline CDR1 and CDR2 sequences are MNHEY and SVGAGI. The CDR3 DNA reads TGTGCCAGCAGAGACCCCCGAGGCTCGCTGTTTTTT. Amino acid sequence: CASRDPRGSLFF.

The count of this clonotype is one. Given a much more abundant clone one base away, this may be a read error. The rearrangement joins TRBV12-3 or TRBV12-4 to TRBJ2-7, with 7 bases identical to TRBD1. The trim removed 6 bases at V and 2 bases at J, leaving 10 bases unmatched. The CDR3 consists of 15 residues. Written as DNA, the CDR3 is TGTGCCAGCAGATTCAGGGGGAATCGGGCCTACGAGCAGTACTTC. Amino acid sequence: CASRFRGNRAYEQYF.

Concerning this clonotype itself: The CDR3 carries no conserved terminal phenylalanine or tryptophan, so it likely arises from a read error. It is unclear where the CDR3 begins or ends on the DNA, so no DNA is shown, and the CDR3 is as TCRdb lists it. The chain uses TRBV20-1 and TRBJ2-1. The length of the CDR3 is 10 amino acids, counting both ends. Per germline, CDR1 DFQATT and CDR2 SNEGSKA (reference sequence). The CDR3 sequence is CSAYDREQSS.

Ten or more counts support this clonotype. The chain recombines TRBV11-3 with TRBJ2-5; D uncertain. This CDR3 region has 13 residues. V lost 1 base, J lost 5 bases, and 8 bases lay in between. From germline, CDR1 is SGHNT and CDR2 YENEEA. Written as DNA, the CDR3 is TGTGCCAGCAGCTTAGGGTCTGGGGAGACCCAGTACTTC. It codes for CASSLGSGETQYF.